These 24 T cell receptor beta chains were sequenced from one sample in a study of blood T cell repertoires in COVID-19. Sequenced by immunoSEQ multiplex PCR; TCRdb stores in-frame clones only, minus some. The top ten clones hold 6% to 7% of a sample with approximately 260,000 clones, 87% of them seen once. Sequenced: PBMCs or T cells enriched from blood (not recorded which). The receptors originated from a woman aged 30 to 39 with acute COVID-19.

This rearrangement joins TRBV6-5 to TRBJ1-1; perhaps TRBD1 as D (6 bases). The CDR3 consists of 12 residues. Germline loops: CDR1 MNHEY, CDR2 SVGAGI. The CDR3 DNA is TGTGCTACGAGGGGGTCGAACACTGAAGCTTTCTTT. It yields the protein CATRGSNTEAFF.

The CDR3 loop reads CASRPGIARVTSYEQYF. CDR3 DNA: TGTGCAAGTCGCCCCGGGATTGCGCGGGTCACCTCCTACGAGCAGTACTTC. V usage is TRBV12-2 and J usage is TRBJ2-7; the table calls TRBD2, which could not be checked here. TRBV12-2 is a recognized pseudogene. The CDR3 contains 17 residues.

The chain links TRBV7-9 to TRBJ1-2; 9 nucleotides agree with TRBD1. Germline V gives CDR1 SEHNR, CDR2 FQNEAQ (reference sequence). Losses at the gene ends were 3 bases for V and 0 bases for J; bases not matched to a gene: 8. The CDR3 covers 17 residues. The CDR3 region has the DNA TGTGCCAGCAGCTTTCCGGACAGGGGATTATCTAACTATGGCTACACCTTC. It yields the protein CASSFPDRGLSNYGYTF.

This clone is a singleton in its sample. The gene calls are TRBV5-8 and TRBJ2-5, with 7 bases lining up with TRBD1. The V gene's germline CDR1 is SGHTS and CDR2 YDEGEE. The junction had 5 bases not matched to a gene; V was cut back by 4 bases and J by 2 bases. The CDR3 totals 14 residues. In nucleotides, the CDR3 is TGTGCCAGCAGCGGTAGGGGGCTACAAGAGACCCAGTACTTC. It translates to CASSGRGLQETQYF.

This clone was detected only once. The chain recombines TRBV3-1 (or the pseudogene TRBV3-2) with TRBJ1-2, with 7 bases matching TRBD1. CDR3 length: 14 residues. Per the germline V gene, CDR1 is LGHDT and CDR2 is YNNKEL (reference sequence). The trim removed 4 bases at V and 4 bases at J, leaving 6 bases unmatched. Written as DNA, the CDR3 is TGTGCCAGCAGCCCGAACAGGGGAATCTATGGCTACACCTTC. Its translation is CASSPNRGIYGYTF.

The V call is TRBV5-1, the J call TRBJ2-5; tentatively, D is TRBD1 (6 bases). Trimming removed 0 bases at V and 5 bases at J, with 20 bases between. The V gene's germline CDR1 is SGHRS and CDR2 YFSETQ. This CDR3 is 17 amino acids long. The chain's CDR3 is CASSLAQGGGAHETQYF. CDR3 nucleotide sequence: TGCGCCAGCAGCTTGGCCCAAGGGGGTGGGGCCCACGAGACCCAGTACTTC.

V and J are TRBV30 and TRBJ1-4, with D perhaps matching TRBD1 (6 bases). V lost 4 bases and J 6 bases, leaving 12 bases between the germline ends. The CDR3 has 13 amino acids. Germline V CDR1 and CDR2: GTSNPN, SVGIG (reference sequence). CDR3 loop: CAWNPGDDEKLFF. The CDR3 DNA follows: TGTGCCTGGAATCCAGGGGATGATGAAAAACTGTTTTTT.

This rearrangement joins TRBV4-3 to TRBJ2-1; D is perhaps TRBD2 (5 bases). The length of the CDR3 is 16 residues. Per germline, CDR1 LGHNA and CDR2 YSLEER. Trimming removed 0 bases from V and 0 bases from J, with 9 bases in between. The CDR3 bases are TGCGCCAGCAGCCAAGACAGTACTAGCTCCTACAATGAGCAGTTCTTC. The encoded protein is CASSQDSTSSYNEQFF.

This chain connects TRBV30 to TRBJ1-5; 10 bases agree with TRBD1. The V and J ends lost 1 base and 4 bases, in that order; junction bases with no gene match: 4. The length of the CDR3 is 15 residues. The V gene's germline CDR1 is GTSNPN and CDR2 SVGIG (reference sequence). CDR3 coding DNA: TGTGCCTGGAGTGGTGGGGGACAGGGGAATCAGCCCCAGCATTTT. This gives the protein CAWSGGGQGNQPQHF.

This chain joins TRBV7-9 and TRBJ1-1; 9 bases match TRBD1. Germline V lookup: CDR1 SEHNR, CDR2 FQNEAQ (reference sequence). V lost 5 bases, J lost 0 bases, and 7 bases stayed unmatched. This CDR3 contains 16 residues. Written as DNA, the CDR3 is TGTGCCAGCAGCCCCTCAGGGACAGGGTTGAACACTGAAGCTTTCTTT. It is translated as CASSPSGTGLNTEAFF.

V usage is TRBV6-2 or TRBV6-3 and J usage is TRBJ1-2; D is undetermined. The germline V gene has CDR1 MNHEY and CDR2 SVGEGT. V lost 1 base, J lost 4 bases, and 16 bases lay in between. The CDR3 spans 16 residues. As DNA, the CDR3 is TGTGCCAGCAGTTACTACCAGAAGAAATCAGGCTATGGCTACACCTTC. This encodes CASSYYQKKSGYGYTF.

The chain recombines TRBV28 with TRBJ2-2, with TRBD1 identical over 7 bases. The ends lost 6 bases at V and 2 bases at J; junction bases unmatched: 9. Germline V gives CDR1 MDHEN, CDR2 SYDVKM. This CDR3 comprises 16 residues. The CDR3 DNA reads TGTGCCAGCAGGACGATGGGGACAGCAAACACCGGGGAGCTGTTTTTT. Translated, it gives CASRTMGTANTGELFF.

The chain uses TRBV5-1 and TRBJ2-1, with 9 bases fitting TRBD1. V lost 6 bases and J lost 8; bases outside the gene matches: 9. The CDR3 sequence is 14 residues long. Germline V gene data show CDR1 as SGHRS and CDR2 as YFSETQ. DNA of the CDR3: TGCGCCAGCAACCGGGACAGGGTTCTTCATGAGCAGTTCTTC. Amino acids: CASNRDRVLHEQFF.

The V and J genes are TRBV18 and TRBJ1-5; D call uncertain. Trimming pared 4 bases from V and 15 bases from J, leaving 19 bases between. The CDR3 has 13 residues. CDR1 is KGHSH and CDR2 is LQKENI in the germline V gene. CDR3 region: CASSQSSGAPAHF. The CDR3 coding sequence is TGTGCCAGCTCACAATCCTCGGGAGCTCCAGCGCATTTT.

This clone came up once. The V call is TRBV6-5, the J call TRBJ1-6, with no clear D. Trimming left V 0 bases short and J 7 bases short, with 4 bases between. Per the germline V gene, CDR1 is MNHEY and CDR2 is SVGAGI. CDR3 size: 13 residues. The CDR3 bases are TGTGCCAGCAGTTACTCCGGGAATTCACCCCTCCACTTT. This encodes CASSYSGNSPLHF.

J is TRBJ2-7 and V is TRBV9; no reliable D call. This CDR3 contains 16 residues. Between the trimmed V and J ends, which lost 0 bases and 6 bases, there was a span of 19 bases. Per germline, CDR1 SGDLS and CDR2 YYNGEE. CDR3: CASSVGVIVALSEQYF. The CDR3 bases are TGTGCCAGCAGCGTAGGTGTTATCGTGGCATTAAGCGAGCAGTACTTC.

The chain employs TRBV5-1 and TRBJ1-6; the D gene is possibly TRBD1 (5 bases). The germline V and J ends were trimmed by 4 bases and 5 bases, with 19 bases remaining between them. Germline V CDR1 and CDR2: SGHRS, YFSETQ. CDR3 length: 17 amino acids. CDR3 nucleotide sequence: TGCGCCAGCAGCCTCCTGAGACCAGGGCGTGATAATTCACCCCTCCACTTT. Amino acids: CASSLLRPGRDNSPLHF.

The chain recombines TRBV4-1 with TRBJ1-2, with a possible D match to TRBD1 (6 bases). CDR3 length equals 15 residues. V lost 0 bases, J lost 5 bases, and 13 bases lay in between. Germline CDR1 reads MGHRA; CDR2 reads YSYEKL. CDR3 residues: CASSQDLQGWYGYTF. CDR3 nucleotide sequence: TGCGCCAGCAGCCAAGATCTACAGGGATGGTATGGCTACACCTTC.

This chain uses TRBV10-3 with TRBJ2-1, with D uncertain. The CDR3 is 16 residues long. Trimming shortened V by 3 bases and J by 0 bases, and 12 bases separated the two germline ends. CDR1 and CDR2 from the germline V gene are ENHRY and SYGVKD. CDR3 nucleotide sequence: TGTGCCATCAGTGATCGGGTCGTAGCCTCCTACAATGAGCAGTTCTTC. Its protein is CAISDRVVASYNEQFF.

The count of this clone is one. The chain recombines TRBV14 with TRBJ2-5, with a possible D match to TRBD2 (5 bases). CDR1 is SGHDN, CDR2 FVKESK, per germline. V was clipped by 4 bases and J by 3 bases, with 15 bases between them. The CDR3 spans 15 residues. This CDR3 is CASSLMEMREETQYF. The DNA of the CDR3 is TGTGCCAGCAGCCTAATGGAGATGAGGGAAGAGACCCAGTACTTC.

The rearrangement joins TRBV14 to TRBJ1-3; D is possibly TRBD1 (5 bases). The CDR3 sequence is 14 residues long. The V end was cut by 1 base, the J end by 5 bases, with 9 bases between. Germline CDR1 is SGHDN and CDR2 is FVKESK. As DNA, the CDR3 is TGTGCCAGCAGCCAAGGACAGCGAAGAAACACCATATATTTT. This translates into CASSQGQRRNTIYF.

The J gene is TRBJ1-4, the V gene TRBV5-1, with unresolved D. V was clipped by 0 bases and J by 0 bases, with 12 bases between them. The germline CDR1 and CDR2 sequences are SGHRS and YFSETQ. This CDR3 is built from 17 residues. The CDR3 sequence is CASSLDPGRATNEKLFF. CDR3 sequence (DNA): TGCGCCAGCAGCTTGGACCCGGGAAGAGCAACTAATGAAAAACTGTTTTTT.

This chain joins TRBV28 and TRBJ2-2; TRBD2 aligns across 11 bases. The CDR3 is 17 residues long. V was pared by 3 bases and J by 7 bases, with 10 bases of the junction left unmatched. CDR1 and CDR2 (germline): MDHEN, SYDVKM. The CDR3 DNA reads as TGTGCCAGCAGTTTTGTGACTAGCGGGATAAGTGGCGGGGAGCTGTTTTTT. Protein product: CASSFVTSGISGGELFF. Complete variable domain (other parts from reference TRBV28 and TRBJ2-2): DVKVTQSSRYLVKRTGEKVFLECVQDMDHENMFWYRQDPGLGLRLIYFSYDVKMKEKGDIPEGYSVSREKKERFSLILESASTNQTSMYLCASSFVTSGISGGELFFGEGSRLTVL.

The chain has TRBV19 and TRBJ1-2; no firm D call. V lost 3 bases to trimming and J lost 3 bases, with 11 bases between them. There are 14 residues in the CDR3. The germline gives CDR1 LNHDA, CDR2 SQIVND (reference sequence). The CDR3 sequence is CASSIPPMDYGYTF. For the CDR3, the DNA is TGTGCCAGTAGTATCCCACCTATGGACTATGGCTACACCTTC.